This paragraph covers one TCR beta chain sequence. Its matching antigen is unknown. This entry is derived from a study of T cells in localized non-small cell lung cancer. Whole-study results and caveats: Heterogeneity stays possible, as sequencing covered only one tumor region.

The repertoire was sequenced with immunoSEQ multiplex PCR; TCRdb's copy has only in-frame clones and lacks some. The sample has roughly 35,000 clones; 93% are singletons. Sample: peripheral blood, taken before any cancer treatment. The sequence derives from a female donor over 55 with stage I lung adenocarcinoma.

The CDR3 sequence is CASSLAGGTDTQYF. In nucleotides, the CDR3 is TGTGCCAGCAGCTTGGCGGGTGGCACAGATACGCAGTATTTT. The J gene is TRBJ2-3, the V gene TRBV7-6, with D perhaps TRBD2 (5 bases). Trimming left V 3 bases short and J 1 base short, with 8 bases between. CDR3 length: 14 amino acids. CDR1 is SGHVS, CDR2 FNYEAQ, per germline.